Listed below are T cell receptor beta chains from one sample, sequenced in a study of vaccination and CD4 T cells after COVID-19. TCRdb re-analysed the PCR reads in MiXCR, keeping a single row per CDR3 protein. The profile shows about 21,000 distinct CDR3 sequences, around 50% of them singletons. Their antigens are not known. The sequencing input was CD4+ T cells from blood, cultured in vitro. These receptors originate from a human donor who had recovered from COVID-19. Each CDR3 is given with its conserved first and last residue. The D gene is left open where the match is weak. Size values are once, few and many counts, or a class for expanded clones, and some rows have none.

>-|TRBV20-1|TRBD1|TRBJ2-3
TGCAGTGCTAGTGGGCGACCGGGACAGGGCTCAGATACGCAGTATTTT
CSASGRPGQGSDTQYF
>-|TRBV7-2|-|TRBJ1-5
TGTGCCAGCAGCTTAGCAGGGCAACAGCCCCAGCATTTT
CASSLAGQQPQHF
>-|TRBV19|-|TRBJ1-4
TGTGCCAGTCTTACAGGTGAAAAACTGTTTTTT
CASLTGEKLFF
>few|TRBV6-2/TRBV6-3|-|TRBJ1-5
TGTGCCAGCAGTCTAGAGTGGGGGCCCCAGCATTTT
CASSLEWGPQHF
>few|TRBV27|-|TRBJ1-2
TGTGCCAGCAGTTTAAGAGGTTTACAGGGTAACCCTAACTATGGCTACACCTTC
CASSLRGLQGNPNYGYTF
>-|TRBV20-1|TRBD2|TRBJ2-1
TGCAGTGCTTCCGCCGGGACTAGCGTATTTCGTGAGCAGTTCTTC
CSASAGTSVFREQFF
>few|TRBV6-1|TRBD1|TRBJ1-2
TGTGCCAGCACAGGGACAGGATATGGCTACACCTTC
CASTGTGYGYTF
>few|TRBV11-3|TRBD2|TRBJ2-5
TGTGCCAGCAGCTTAGCTCCCCGGGTAGCGGGAGTCGAGACCCAGTACTTC
CASSLAPRVAGVETQYF
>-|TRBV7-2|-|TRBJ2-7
TGTGCCAGCAGCTACACAGGGATTCCCTCCTACGAGCAGTACTTC
CASSYTGIPSYEQYF
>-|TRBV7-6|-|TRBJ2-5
TGTGCCAGCAGCTTAGGGGGATGGGGGCGGCTGGCCAAAGAGACCCAGTACTTC
CASSLGGWGRLAKETQYF
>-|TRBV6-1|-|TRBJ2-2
TGTGCCAGCAGTCCCTTCAGGGTGAGGGCCGGGGAGCTGTTTTTT
CASSPFRVRAGELFF
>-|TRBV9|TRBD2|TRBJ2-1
TGTGCCAGCAGCGTAGAACCGGGACTAGCGGGAATACCGCAGTTCTTC
CASSVEPGLAGIPQFF
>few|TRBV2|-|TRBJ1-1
TGTGCCAGCAGTGATAATGGTTTGGGAGCTTTCTTT
CASSDNGLGAFF
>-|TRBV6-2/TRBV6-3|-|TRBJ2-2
TGTGCCAGCAGTCGGACTACCCTGGAGGCCGGGGAGCTGTTTTTT
CASSRTTLEAGELFF
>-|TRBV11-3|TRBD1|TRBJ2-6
TGTGCCAGCAGATTAAACCGTTGGGACAGCAATTCCTCTGGGGCCAACGTCCTGACTTTC
CASRLNRWDSNSSGANVLTF